The source of this TCR beta chain is a study of shared clonotypes between healthy human individuals (TCRdb year 2020). For the study in its entirety: A few men and two women, aged 18 to 49 years, made up the cohort. Per donor, three plates each were used for CD4 naive and CD4 memory, two for CD8 naive, and one for CD8 memory. The study deeply sequenced blood TCR repertoires of about 5 healthy adults to estimate repertoire size and the extent of clonotype sharing between individuals. To increase sequencing depth and limit assay-specific biases, different laboratories used diverse techniques to prepare libraries and sequence TCR repertoires. Leukapheresis yielded between about 0.9 and 10 billion PBMCs per donor. Here is what the overall study found, with its caveats: Sampling was limited to blood, and TCR repertoires in tissue likely differ from TCR repertoires in blood. Naive subsets generally had larger estimated clonotype richness than memory subsets did. Rarefaction of sorted-subset datasets indicated incomplete sequencing despite the large sequencing depth. Because the study included only a small number of donors, the genetic and exposure-history diversity represented was limited. Compared with non-shared clonotypes, the clonotypes found in all four sorted-subset donors had higher generation probabilities. Based on pairwise subsampling, the degree of clonotype sharing among donors was expected to be affected by sequencing depth. When several donors were compared, the shared fraction of clonotypes was around 5% for naive CD4, 3% to 4% for naive CD8, 2.3% for memory CD4, and under 0.5% for memory CD8.

The donors were healthy, HIV-negative adults who had no recently reported acute infections or vaccinations. Every donor was a Caucasian adult residing in Nashville, Tennessee, USA. CD4+ T cells were enriched by magnetic negative selection; naive cells were then positively selected on CD45RA, and the negative fraction formed the memory subset. Blood was collected by leukapheresis, and PBMCs were isolated by Ficoll-Histopaque density gradient centrifugation and then cryopreserved in liquid nitrogen vapor phase. Analytical flow cytometry was used to check the purity and quantity of every magnetically sorted T cell population. From each sorted fraction, genomic DNA was isolated and quantified by UV absorbance on a Nanodrop 2000c. According to the germline V gene, CDR1 reads MGHRA and CDR2 reads YSYEKL. V loses 8 bases at its end and J loses 8 bases; junction bases beyond the gene matches: 9. Its CDR3 holds 14 amino acids, cysteine through phenylalanine. The kept DNA is CDR3 alone, 42 bases in frame from the first base.

Using the deep immunoSEQ assay, multiplex PCR amplified TCR CDR3 regions from genomic DNA. Extracted genomic DNA from each cell subset was spread evenly across all wells of several immunoSEQ 96-well plates, with each plate serving as a replicate. For sorted subsets, about 200 ng genomic DNA, equal to 30,000 or so T cell genomes, was loaded into each replicate PCR. The purified libraries were quantified using a Qubit 3.0 fluorometer, sized with a Bioanalyzer 2100, and then quantified again using the KAPA Library Quantification kit. Each immunoSEQ 96-well plate was sequenced on its own single-read 150-cycle Illumina NextSeq 550 flow cell. Regarding the original processing steps: Because the immunoSEQ output included only junctional sequences and no quality scores, the filtering could not be the same as the filtering used for full-length reads. To assign V/J genes and CDR3, sequences were annotated against IMGT germline references using PyIR, a Python wrapper for IgBLAST v1.9. Reads with weak V/J assignments (E-value above 1e-6), missing CDR3, stop codons, out-of-frame junctions, or ambiguous translated residues were removed. V3J clonotypes were defined as sequences sharing an identical inferred V gene, J gene, and CDR3 amino acid sequence. Percentage overlap between repertoires was calculated by dividing the number of shared unique clonotypes by the size of the smaller repertoire. Richness of each repertoire was evaluated using RTK rarefaction, the Chao1 estimator, and Recon v2.1 estimates of unobserved clonotypes. Generation probabilities were computed with OLGA for all TCRbeta clonotypes obtained by the gDNA method from several donors. TCRdb limited this immuneACCESS table to in-frame rearrangements with V and J called. A share of clones is missing; checked studies link under half to unresolved V genes, and the rest is unexplained. Clonal size and the V and J genes are those of that table, whereas D and trimming came from the DNA. The sample includes 780,000 or so clones, with approximately 72% observed a single time. Together, the top ten hold around 1.8% of the sample.

Turning to this clone: Its binding antigen is unknown. Per-base quality was not reported, and no clone a single base away is much larger than it.

This TCR was sampled from a woman aged 25 to 39 in good health. The rearrangement joined TRBV4-1 to TRBJ2-1; 10 nucleotides in the junction match TRBD2. The sample taken for sequencing was memory CD4+ T cells sorted from blood. What this sample's cell subset or site label stands for: CD45RA-negative fraction. The CDR3 protein sequence reads: CASSTSGITYEQFF. The DNA sequence follows: TGCGCCAGCTCAACTAGCGGGATTACATATGAGCAGTTCTTC.